By sample fraction, the clone carrying this TCR beta chain is large. What it binds is not known. Different DNA sequences within this sample yield the same CDR3. This record belongs to a study of PD-L1 blockade in urothelial cancer. Study-wide context: Treatment start was followed by blood analysis at 3 weeks (second dose) and again at 6 weeks. Broader study findings: Clonality of blood TCR below the median before treatment predicted better survival.

Here immunoSEQ multiplex PCR was the method, and the copy in TCRdb shows in-frame clones only, minus some. The sample shows about 50,000 clones, approximately 79% of them seen only once. Looked up from germline, CDR1 is MGHRA and CDR2 is YSYEKL. The CDR3 covers 14 residues. V shed 0 bases and J shed 1 base, with 3 bases lying between them. Time point given: pretreatment peripheral blood. Peripheral blood mononuclear cells were collected from every patient before and during treatment, yielding between 1 and 8 samples per patient. Sequenced here: PBMCs, sampled around atezolizumab (anti-PD-L1) treatment. This clonotype originated in a man in his sixties or seventies with urothelial cancer. V usage is TRBV4-1 and J usage is TRBJ2-2; no firm D call. CDR3 in DNA: TGCGCCAGCAGCCAAGATCGGAACACCGGGGAGCTGTTTTTT. This translates into CASSQDRNTGELFF.